This TCR beta chain was obtained from a study of shared clonotypes between healthy human individuals. Findings of the study overall: Limited genetic and exposure-history diversity came from having few donors.

Germline-derived CDR1 and CDR2 are KGHSH and LQKENI. There are 16 residues in the CDR3. The junction had 10 bases not matched to a gene; V was cut back by 2 bases and J by 7 bases. Each cell subset's genomic DNA was divided evenly among several immunoSEQ plates. The protocol was immunoSEQ multiplex PCR, while the TCRdb copy is restricted to in-frame clones and leaves out a portion. This table has roughly 600,000 clones, 98% appearing once. Worth noting for this clone: Its target is not known.

The naive CD8 population came from CD45RO-negative cells selected for CCR7, without terminally differentiated effector memory CD45RA+ cells. The sequence was obtained from a man aged 25-40 years in good health. The sequenced material came from naive CD8+ T cells sorted from blood. This chain connects TRBV18 to TRBJ1-2, with TRBD1 matching 10 bases. The CDR3 DNA is TGTGCCAGCTCACCAAGGGAGGACAGGGGGAAGCGTGGCTACACCTTC. It specifies CASSPREDRGKRGYTF. Supplemented by reference TRBV18 and TRBJ1-2, the full variable domain reads NAGVMQNPRHLVRRRGQEARLRCSPMKGHSHVYWYRQLPEEGLKFMVYLQKENIIDESGMPKERFSAEFPKEGPSILRIQQVVRGDSAAYFCASSPREDRGKRGYTFGSGTRLTVV.